These T cell receptor beta chains were read from a single sample in a study of early T cells in non-severe SARS-CoV-2 infection. From the 5' RACE reads, TCRdb called clonotypes with MiXCR, one entry per CDR3 protein. The sample lists about 50,000 distinct CDR3 sequences; 5% to 6.5% were seen once. This specimen was whole blood, taken at baseline. These receptor sequences come from an adult who was a healthcare worker with PCR-confirmed SARS-CoV-2 infection or an uninfected control (not recorded which). The CDR3 runs from the conserved cysteine through the conserved F or W. A D gene is named only where the DNA matches it firmly. Size values are once, few and many counts, or a class for expanded clones, and some rows have none.

D	J	V	size	CDR3	DNA
.	TRBJ2-3	TRBV20-1	many	CSARDNGQRYTDTQYF	TGCAGTGCTAGAGATAATGGACAGCGGTACACAGATACGCAGTATTTT
.	TRBJ1-5	TRBV27	many	CASSLMGNQPQHF	TGTGCCAGCAGTTTAATGGGGAATCAGCCCCAGCATTTT
TRBD1	TRBJ1-5	TRBV19	many	CASRQTGALEPQHF	TGTGCCAGTAGGCAGACAGGGGCCTTGGAGCCCCAGCATTTT
TRBD1	TRBJ1-6	TRBV20-1	many	CSSYRDSGGAPLHF	TGCAGTTCGTACCGGGACAGTGGAGGAGCACCCCTCCACTTT
.	TRBJ2-7	TRBV20-1	.	CSASGSPPYEQYF	TGCAGTGCTAGCGGGAGCCCACCCTACGAGCAGTACTTC
.	TRBJ2-1	TRBV30	many	CAWSVRRVGQGRANEQFF	TGTGCCTGGAGTGTAAGGCGGGTCGGGCAAGGTAGGGCTAATGAGCAGTTCTTC
.	TRBJ2-3	TRBV20-1	many	CSARDPRTPPRTDTQYF	TGCAGTGCTAGAGACCCCAGGACTCCCCCTCGCACAGATACGCAGTATTTT
TRBD2	TRBJ2-2	TRBV10-2	many	CASSGGLAGESAGELFF	TGCGCCAGCAGCGGCGGACTAGCGGGAGAAAGCGCCGGGGAGCTGTTTTTT
TRBD1	TRBJ1-1	TRBV7-8	.	CASSPDRGTNTEAFF	TGTGCCAGCAGCCCAGACAGGGGCACGAACACTGAAGCTTTCTTT
TRBD1	TRBJ1-2	TRBV20-1	many	CSIRGTGDGGYTF	TGCAGTATCCGGGGGACAGGAGACGGTGGCTACACCTTC
.	TRBJ1-2	TRBV7-9	many	CASSPWGDGGDYGYTF	TGTGCCAGCAGCCCGTGGGGCGATGGAGGGGACTATGGCTACACCTTC
.	TRBJ1-1	TRBV28	many	CASSPPGNGNTEAFF	TGTGCCAGCAGTCCCCCAGGGAATGGGAACACTGAAGCTTTCTTT
TRBD2	TRBJ2-7	TRBV28	once	CASSLRSGPYEQYF	TGTGCCAGCAGTTTACGTAGCGGGCCCTACGAGCAGTACTTC
TRBD2	TRBJ2-1	TRBV11-1	many	CASSRNGLAGWGEQFF	TGTGCCAGCAGCCGAAACGGACTAGCGGGATGGGGTGAGCAGTTCTTC
.	TRBJ1-3	TRBV7-9	many	CASSLALGGRTIYF	TGTGCCAGCAGCTTAGCGCTTGGGGGAAGGACCATATATTTT
TRBD1	TRBJ1-5	TRBV6-4	.	CVSRERQGFDNQPQHF	TGTGTCAGCAGGGAAAGACAGGGTTTTGACAATCAGCCCCAGCATTTT
.	TRBJ1-2	TRBV6-1	many	CASRPGRDGLYGYTF	TGTGCCAGCAGACCCGGCAGGGATGGGCTCTATGGCTACACCTTC
.	TRBJ1-3	TRBV28	few	CASSSQFFSGNTIYF	TGTGCCAGCAGTTCTCAATTCTTCTCTGGAAACACCATATATTTT
.	TRBJ2-7	TRBV6-6	.	CASSYSETAYEQYF	TGTGCCAGCAGTTACTCGGAGACAGCCTACGAGCAGTACTTC
.	TRBJ1-1	TRBV29-1	few	CSVASGDTEAFF	TGCAGCGTGGCAAGCGGGGACACTGAAGCTTTCTTT
.	TRBJ1-5	TRBV19	many	CASSIGQSLNQPQHF	TGTGCCAGTAGTATTGGACAGAGCCTAAATCAGCCCCAGCATTTT
.	TRBJ2-3	TRBV24-1	many	CATSDLAGNTDTQYF	TGTGCCACCAGTGATTTGGCAGGAAACACAGATACGCAGTATTTT
.	TRBJ2-1	TRBV24-1	few	CATSDSPKTSISYNEQFF	TGTGCCACCAGTGATTCACCGAAAACCTCCATATCCTACAATGAGCAGTTCTTC
TRBD1	TRBJ1-2	TRBV11-1	many	CASSTPGQGVGGYTF	TGTGCCAGCAGCACGCCGGGACAGGGGGTTGGTGGCTACACCTTC
.	TRBJ2-3	TRBV27	few	CASSPYREDTQYF	TGTGCCAGCAGCCCATACAGGGAAGATACGCAGTATTTT
TRBD1	TRBJ2-7	TRBV6-5	many	CASSYRGQDTYEQYF	TGTGCCAGCAGTTACCGGGGACAGGATACCTACGAGCAGTACTTC
.	TRBJ1-1	TRBV11-2	many	CASSLGGVNTEAFF	TGTGCCAGCAGCTTAGGAGGGGTTAACACTGAAGCTTTCTTT
.	TRBJ1-5	TRBV28	many	CASSRQVGNQPQHF	TGTGCCAGCAGTCGACAGGTTGGGAATCAGCCCCAGCATTTT
.	TRBJ2-7	TRBV21-1	many	CASSAGSDTPYEQYF	TGTGCCAGCAGCGCGGGGTCGGATACGCCCTACGAGCAGTACTTC
.	TRBJ1-1	TRBV29-1	many	CSVEEEAGLTEAFF	TGCAGCGTTGAAGAAGAGGCGGGCCTCACTGAAGCTTTCTTT
.	TRBJ2-3	TRBV3-1	many	CASSQGVESADTQYF	TGTGCCAGCAGCCAAGGGGTGGAATCCGCAGATACGCAGTATTTT
TRBD2	TRBJ2-3	TRBV3-1	few	CASSQGLAGTTDTQYF	TGTGCCAGCAGCCAAGGACTAGCGGGAACCACAGATACGCAGTATTTT
.	TRBJ2-1	TRBV3-1	many	CASSHPSGLSSYNEQFF	TGTGCCAGCAGCCACCCGAGCGGACTGAGCTCCTACAATGAGCAGTTCTTC
.	TRBJ1-6	TRBV7-9	few	CASSFPTDNSPLHF	TGTGCCAGCAGCTTTCCGACAGATAATTCACCCCTCCACTTT
.	TRBJ1-5	TRBV30	.	CAWSTKRNQPQHF	TGTGCCTGGAGTACGAAGCGCAATCAGCCCCAGCATTTT
.	TRBJ2-2	TRBV7-6	many	CASSPADSGTGELFF	TGTGCCAGCAGCCCCGCGGACAGTGGTACCGGGGAGCTGTTTTTT
TRBD1	TRBJ1-1	TRBV10-2	many	CASSEQGANTEAFF	TGCGCCAGCAGTGAACAGGGGGCGAACACTGAAGCTTTCTTT
.	TRBJ1-1	TRBV27	.	CASSLGGMGTEAFF	TGTGCCAGCAGTTTGGGGGGTATGGGCACTGAAGCTTTCTTT
.	TRBJ1-5	TRBV3-1	many	CASSQLNQPQHF	TGTGCCAGCAGCCAATTAAATCAGCCCCAGCATTTT
.	TRBJ1-1	TRBV18	.	CASSRKTGQNTEAFF	TGTGCCAGCTCACGAAAGACAGGACAGAACACTGAAGCTTTCTTT
TRBD1	TRBJ1-4	TRBV4-1	many	CASSQPPDREEKLFF	TGCGCCAGCAGCCAGCCCCCCGACAGGGAAGAAAAACTGTTTTTT
.	TRBJ1-6	TRBV5-1	many	CASSLKAGSYNSPLHF	TGCGCCAGCAGCTTGAAAGCGGGGTCCTATAATTCACCCCTCCACTTT
TRBD2	TRBJ2-1	TRBV28	many	CASSGRTSVYNEQFF	TGTGCCAGCAGTGGCAGGACTAGCGTCTACAATGAGCAGTTCTTC
.	TRBJ2-6	TRBV21-1	.	CASSKADRAGANVLTF	TGTGCCAGCAGCAAAGCGGACAGGGCTGGGGCCAACGTCCTGACTTTC
.	TRBJ2-2	TRBV6-1	.	CASSELEGTGELFF	TGTGCCAGCAGTGAATTGGAGGGGACCGGGGAGCTGTTTTTT